This T cell receptor beta chain was found in a study of T cell repertoires in cytomegalovirus infection. At the level of the study: Recently described HLA-C-restricted plus well-studied HLA-B-restricted CMV epitopes were used. Public signatures in TCR beta pointed to CMV infection and matching HLA type.

TCRdb reprocessed the reads with MiXCR, giving one entry per CDR3 protein. Found here are under 300,000 distinct CDR3 sequences, 22% of them singletons; the top ten hold about 20%. CDR1 and CDR2 from the germline V gene are SGHAT and FQNNGV. The CDR3 is 18 amino acids. V lost 4 bases, J lost 5 bases, and 11 bases stayed unmatched. Findings of the study overall: What dominated the ex vivo response were HLA-C-restricted CMV-specific TCR beta clonotypes.

There are many counts of this clonotype. Its target is unknown. The source of this sequence is a human donor in good health (CMV status not recorded). Some clones in this sample may be carry-over from other donors' samples. The V and J genes are TRBV11-2 and TRBJ2-3, with 14 positions matching TRBD2. Specimen: cultured PBMCs, collected from culture after CMV antigen stimulation. This chain's CDR3 is CASSYLMTSGRVGDTQYF. The CDR3 DNA follows: TGTGCCAGCAGCTACCTGATGACTAGCGGGAGGGTTGGAGATACGCAGTATTTT.